Here is one T cell receptor beta chain with its context. One end of the junction varies from germline; a read error may be responsible. The CDR3 has 16 residues. Germline-derived CDR1 and CDR2 are SGHTA and FQGNSA. It was with a sample-barcoded 5' primer and a J-beta primer mix that a second PCR of roughly 6 to 12 cycles was run. One entry per CDR3 protein, called by TCRdb with MiXCR from the 5' RACE reads. The table includes about 1.5 million distinct CDR3 sequences, approximately 40% detected once. Total RNA extraction produced at least 5.5 micrograms (per sample) for the study. These data originate in a study of blood T cells in healthy people across ages.

The chain couples TRBV7-2 to TRBJ2-3; D might be TRBD2 (6 bases). Sequences were obtained from blood. The receptor was isolated from a young woman in good health. The CDR3 is CAGSPTGTRVGGTQYF. The CDR3 DNA reads TGTGCCGGCAGTCCCACCGGGACTCGCGTCGGGGGTACGCAGTATTTT.